The entry below describes one T cell receptor (beta chain). The sample belongs to a study of CD8 T cells in Susac syndrome. The sequenced target, TCR beta, came from blood CD8+ and CD4+ T cells. V was shortened by 2 bases and J by 5 bases, with 14 bases between the two germline ends. There are 14 residues in the CDR3. Germline CDR1 is SGHNT and CDR2 is YYREEE (reference sequence). Reverse transcription of about 0.45 to 1 ug RNA was performed with random hexamers. It was immunoSEQ multiplex PCR that amplified TCR beta CDR3 across 54 Vbeta and 13 Jbeta. TCRdb reprocessed the immunoSEQ multiplex PCR reads via MiXCR and lists one record per CDR3 protein. The sample contains over 95,000 distinct CDR3 sequences, around 92% of which appear only once.

The source material was CD8+ T cells from PBMCs. This receptor was obtained from a human donor in good health. This sequence joins TRBV5-4 and TRBJ2-7; D is undetermined. CDR3 DNA: TGTGCCAGCAGCTTAGGCGGAACCCCCAACGAGCAGTACTTC. Translation gives CASSLGGTPNEQYF.